This T cell receptor (beta chain) was obtained from a study of OX40 agonist ivuxolimab in advanced cancers. Study in general: From about 23 to 85 years was the age range, with a mean of around 57 years, and over 80% were male.

The repertoire was sequenced with immunoSEQ multiplex PCR; TCRdb's copy has only in-frame clones and lacks some. The sample yields around 53,000 clones, roughly nine tenths seen once. On this clone: Its antigen remains unidentified.

The germline CDR1 and CDR2 sequences are GTSNPN and SVGIG (reference sequence). The CDR3 totals 15 residues. The V end lost 4 bases, the J end lost 4 bases, and 17 bases lay between the germline ends. The study's findings and limits: Among T cells, CD8+ cells averaged more expanded clones than CD4+ cells.

The chain couples TRBV30 to TRBJ1-3; weak D call: TRBD1 (6 bases). The clonotype originates from an adult with an advanced solid tumor such as melanoma, head and neck, liver or kidney cancer. The specimen was CD4+ or CD8+ T cells sorted from blood, collected in a trial of the OX40 agonist ivuxolimab. The CDR3 loop is CAWTKGAGVGNTIYF. The CDR3 region has the DNA TGTGCCTGGACCAAAGGGGCAGGGGTCGGAAACACCATATATTTT.